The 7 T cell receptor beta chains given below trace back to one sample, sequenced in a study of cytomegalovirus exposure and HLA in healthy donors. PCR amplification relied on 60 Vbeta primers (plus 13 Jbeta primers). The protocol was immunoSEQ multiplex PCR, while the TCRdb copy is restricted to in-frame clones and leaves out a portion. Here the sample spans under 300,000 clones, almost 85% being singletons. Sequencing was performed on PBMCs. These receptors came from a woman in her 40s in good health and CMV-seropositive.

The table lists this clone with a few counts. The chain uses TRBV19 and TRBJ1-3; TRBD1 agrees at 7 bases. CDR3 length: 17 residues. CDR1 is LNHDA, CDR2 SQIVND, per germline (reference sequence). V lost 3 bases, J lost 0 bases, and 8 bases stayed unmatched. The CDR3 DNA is TGTGCCAGTAGTATGGGACAGTCCTATCCCTCTGGAAACACCATATATTTT. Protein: CASSMGQSYPSGNTIYF.

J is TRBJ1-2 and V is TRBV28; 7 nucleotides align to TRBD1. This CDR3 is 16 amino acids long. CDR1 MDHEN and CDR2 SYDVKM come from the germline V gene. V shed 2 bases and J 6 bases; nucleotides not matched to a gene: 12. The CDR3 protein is CASSLPATGSLHGYTF. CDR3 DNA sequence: TGTGCCAGCAGTTTACCGGCGACAGGGAGTTTACATGGCTACACCTTC.

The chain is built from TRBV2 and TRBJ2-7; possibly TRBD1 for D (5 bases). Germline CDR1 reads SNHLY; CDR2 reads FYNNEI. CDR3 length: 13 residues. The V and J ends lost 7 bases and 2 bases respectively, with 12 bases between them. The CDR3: CASTQEWAYEQYF. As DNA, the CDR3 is TGTGCCAGCACACAGGAATGGGCCTACGAGCAGTACTTC.

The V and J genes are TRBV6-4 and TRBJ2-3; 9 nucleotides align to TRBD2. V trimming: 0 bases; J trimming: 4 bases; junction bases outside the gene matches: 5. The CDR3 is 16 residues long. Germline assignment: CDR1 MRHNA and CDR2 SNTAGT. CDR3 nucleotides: TGTGCCAGCAGTGACTCTTCTGGCGGGAGGGCAGATACGCAGTATTTT. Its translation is CASSDSSGGRADTQYF.

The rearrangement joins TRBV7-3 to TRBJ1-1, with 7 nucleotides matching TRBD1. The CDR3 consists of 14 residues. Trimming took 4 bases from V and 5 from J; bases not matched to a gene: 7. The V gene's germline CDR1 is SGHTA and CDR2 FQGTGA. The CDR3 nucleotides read TGTGCCAGCAGCTCCTCAACAGGGGTTACTGAAGCTTTCTTT. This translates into CASSSSTGVTEAFF.

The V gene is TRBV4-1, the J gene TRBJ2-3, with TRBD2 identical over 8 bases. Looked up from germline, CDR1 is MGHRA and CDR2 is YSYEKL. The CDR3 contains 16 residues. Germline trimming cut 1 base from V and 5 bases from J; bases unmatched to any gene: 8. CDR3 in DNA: TGCGCCAGCAGCCAAGGGCTAGCGGGTACGGGAGATACGCAGTATTTT. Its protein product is CASSQGLAGTGDTQYF.

As DNA, the CDR3 is TGTGCCTGGGGGCGGGGCCTCGAGCAGTTCTTC. It translates to CAWGRGLEQFF. V usage is TRBV30 and J usage is TRBJ2-1; the D gene is possibly TRBD2 (6 bases). This CDR3 has 11 residues. Trimming shortened V by 5 bases and J by 10 bases, and 12 bases separated the two germline ends. From germline, CDR1 is GTSNPN and CDR2 SVGIG (reference sequence).